A selection of T cell receptor beta chains follows, all from one sample in a study of blood T cells in healthy people across ages. One entry per CDR3 protein, called by TCRdb with MiXCR from the 5' RACE reads. Here the sample spans about 750,000 distinct CDR3 sequences, 53% being singletons. The sequenced material came from blood. Source of these receptors: an elderly man in good health. Each CDR3 is given with its conserved first and last residue. D genes are given only for firm matches. Clone size is stated in some rows and not others, as once, few, many or a class when expanded.

abundance	v_gene	j_gene	d_gene	CDR3aa	CDR3nt
few	TRBV29-1	TRBJ2-6	TRBD2	CSVTGLAGNAGANVLTF	TGCAGCGTCACGGGACTAGCGGGAAATGCTGGGGCCAACGTCCTGACTTTC
few	TRBV27	TRBJ1-6	TRBD1	CASSLGQGYNSPLHF	TGTGCCAGCAGCTTAGGACAGGGGTATAATTCACCCCTCCACTTT
NA	TRBV3-1	TRBJ2-1	NA	CASSQGASSYNEQFF	TGTGCCAGCAGCCAAGGCGCCAGCTCCTACAATGAGCAGTTCTTC
NA	TRBV6-2/TRBV6-3	TRBJ2-1	TRBD2	CASSPPGREERFF	TGTGCCAGCAGCCCCCCGGGGCGGGAGGAGCGGTTCTTC
NA	TRBV4-1	TRBJ1-2	NA	CASSQGTAWGYTF	TGCGCCAGCAGCCAAGGGACAGCCTGGGGCTACACCTTC
NA	TRBV5-1	TRBJ2-3	TRBD2	CASSARTSGMGQHRYAYF	TGCGCCAGCAGCGCCAGGACTAGCGGGATGGGGCAGCACAGATACGCGTATTTT
once	TRBV9	TRBJ2-1	NA	CSSREASMTHNEQFF	TGTTCCAGCAGGGAAGCTAGTATGACGCACAATGAGCAGTTCTTC
NA	TRBV7-9	TRBJ1-1	TRBD1	CASSHRGTVMNTEAFF	TGTGCCAGCAGCCACCGAGGGACAGTGATGAACACTGAAGCTTTCTTT
few	TRBV7-9	TRBJ2-7	TRBD1	CASSPGTGTDEQYF	TGTGCCAGCAGCCCCGGGACAGGGACCGACGAGCAGTACTTC
once	TRBV2	TRBJ2-7	TRBD2	CASSGTSGRAHEQYF	TGTGCCAGCAGTGGAACTAGCGGGAGGGCCCATGAGCAGTACTTC
NA	TRBV2	TRBJ2-6	NA	CASSGGAAGANVLTF	TGTGCCAGCAGTGGGGGGGCAGCTGGGGCCAACGTCCTGACTTTC
few	TRBV10-3	TRBJ2-1	TRBD2	CAISRAGALDEQFF	TGTGCCATCTCCAGAGCGGGAGCGTTGGATGAGCAGTTCTTC
once	TRBV3-1	TRBJ2-1	NA	CASSLGPLGNEQFF	TGTGCCAGCAGCCTCGGACCCTTAGGGAATGAGCAGTTCTTC
NA	TRBV28	TRBJ2-3	NA	CASSPFKGSTDTQYF	TGTGCCAGCAGTCCCTTTAAGGGAAGCACAGATACGCAGTATTTT
few	TRBV20-1	TRBJ2-1	TRBD2	CSARTAGVYNEQFF	TGCAGTGCTCGTACAGCGGGAGTGTACAATGAGCAGTTCTTC
once	TRBV10-1	TRBJ2-1	TRBD2	CASSDPGTSRNEQFF	TGCGCCAGCAGTGACCCCGGGACTAGCCGAAATGAGCAGTTCTTC
few	TRBV4-2	TRBJ2-5	NA	CASSQYTGSGETQYF	TGTGCCAGCAGCCAATATACAGGGAGTGGAGAGACCCAGTACTTC
NA	TRBV28	TRBJ2-7	NA	CASSLSPPGEQYF	TGTGCCAGCAGTTTATCGCCGCCTGGCGAGCAGTACTTC
once	TRBV25-1	TRBJ2-3	TRBD2	CASSESRASGDTDTQYF	TGTGCCAGCAGTGAATCCCGCGCTAGCGGGGACACAGATACGCAGTATTTT
NA	TRBV29-1	TRBJ2-1	NA	CSVGVALNEQFF	TGCAGCGTTGGGGTAGCACTCAATGAGCAGTTCTTC
NA	TRBV27	TRBJ2-7	NA	CASSDEGVWGYEQYF	TGTGCCAGCAGTGACGAAGGGGTGTGGGGCTACGAGCAGTACTTC
NA	TRBV6-2/TRBV6-3	TRBJ1-5	TRBD1	CASSYVDRGPGNQPEHF	TGTGCCAGCAGTTACGTCGACAGGGGGCCTGGCAATCAGCCCGAGCATTTT
NA	TRBV5-1	TRBJ2-5	TRBD2	CASSLVALAGGSQETQYF	TGCGCCAGCAGCTTGGTGGCACTAGCGGGAGGAAGTCAAGAGACCCAGTACTTC
NA	TRBV9	TRBJ2-1	TRBD1	CASSVGQGSYNEQFF	TGTGCCAGCAGCGTGGGACAGGGTTCCTACAATGAGCAGTTCTTC
NA	TRBV12-3/TRBV12-4	TRBJ1-2	TRBD1	CASSSNSGGYGYTF	TGTGCCAGCAGCTCTAACTCAGGGGGGTATGGCTACACCTTC
NA	TRBV4-1	TRBJ1-5	TRBD1	CASSQAGTGGGNQPQHF	TGCGCCAGCAGCCAGGCCGGGACAGGGGGCGGCAATCAGCCCCAGCATTTT
few	TRBV7-2	TRBJ2-5	NA	CASSLAMRGTQYF	TGTGCCAGCAGCTTAGCCATGAGAGGGACCCAGTACTTC
NA	TRBV24-1	TRBJ2-1	NA	CATSDPTSKFNEQFF	TGTGCCACCAGTGACCCTACTTCGAAGTTCAATGAGCAGTTCTTC
few	TRBV29-1	TRBJ2-5	NA	CSAQRGRSETQYF	TGCAGCGCCCAGAGGGGGAGGAGCGAGACCCAGTACTTC
few	TRBV5-4	TRBJ2-7	TRBD2	CASSPTTSGRDEQYF	TGTGCCAGCAGCCCAACCACTAGCGGGAGGGACGAGCAGTACTTC
few	TRBV2	TRBJ2-7	TRBD2	CASIPDSGASSYEQYF	TGTGCCAGCATCCCCGACAGCGGGGCCAGCTCCTACGAGCAGTACTTC
few	TRBV12-3/TRBV12-4	TRBJ1-4	NA	CASSLGVTNEKLFF	TGTGCCAGCAGTTTGGGAGTAACTAATGAAAAACTGTTTTTT
NA	TRBV14	TRBJ1-2	NA	CASSYRKLTNYGYTF	TGTGCCAGCAGCTATAGAAAATTGACGAACTATGGCTACACCTTC
NA	TRBV5-1	TRBJ2-1	NA	CASSQNRYPTYNEQFF	TGCGCCAGCAGCCAAAACAGGTATCCCACCTACAATGAGCAGTTCTTC
NA	TRBV5-1	TRBJ2-6	NA	CASISGANVLTF	TGCGCCAGTATCTCAGGGGCCAACGTCCTGACTTTC
NA	TRBV7-8	TRBJ2-6	TRBD1	CASSLGQGTFNGANVLTF	TGTGCCAGCAGCCTAGGACAGGGCACTTTTAATGGGGCCAACGTCCTGACTTTC
few	TRBV7-2	TRBJ2-3	NA	CASSLGRATDTQYF	TGTGCCAGCAGCTTAGGGAGGGCCACAGATACGCAGTATTTT
NA	TRBV18	TRBJ2-5	NA	CASSPLADGFWGTQYF	TGTGCCAGCTCACCACTAGCGGATGGATTTTGGGGGACCCAGTACTTC
NA	TRBV2	TRBJ1-1	NA	CASRVREAFF	TGTGCCAGCAGGGTCCGGGAAGCTTTCTTT
few	TRBV5-1	TRBJ2-3	NA	CASSLIWGTSTDTQYF	TGCGCCAGCAGCTTGATCTGGGGGACGAGCACAGATACGCAGTATTTT
NA	TRBV6-5	TRBJ2-5	TRBD1	CASSYITGEETQYF	TGTGCCAGCAGTTACATAACAGGGGAAGAGACCCAGTACTTC
few	TRBV28	TRBJ2-4	NA	CASSIPGTDIQYF	TGTGCCAGCAGTATCCCGGGGACGGACATTCAGTACTTC
NA	TRBV15	TRBJ2-3	TRBD2	CATSTSGTSGGGLLHRDAYF	TGTGCCACCAGCACCTCCGGGACTAGCGGGGGGGGACTTTTGCACAGAGACGCGTATTTT
few	TRBV6-6	TRBJ2-7	TRBD2	CASSYRGGGYEQYF	TGTGCCAGCAGTTACAGGGGCGGGGGCTACGAGCAGTACTTC
NA	TRBV28	TRBJ2-5	NA	CASSLFPVQETQYF	TGTGCCAGCAGTTTATTTCCCGTCCAAGAGACCCAGTACTTC
few	TRBV3-1	TRBJ2-1	TRBD2	CASSPETSGIYNEQFF	TGTGCCAGCAGCCCAGAGACTAGCGGAATTTACAATGAGCAGTTCTTC
NA	TRBV5-1	TRBJ1-1	NA	CASSSLGLGAVEAFF	TGCGCCAGCAGCTCCCTTGGACTGGGAGCAGTTGAGGCTTTCTTT
NA	TRBV4-1	TRBJ1-1	NA	CASSPPVGRVNTEAFF	TGCGCCAGCAGCCCCCCGGTAGGGCGCGTGAACACTGAAGCTTTCTTT
NA	TRBV5-1	TRBJ2-5	NA	CASSLTGPLGETQYF	TGCGCCAGCAGCCTGACCGGGCCACTAGGGGAGACCCAGTACTTC
many	TRBV6-5	TRBJ2-7	TRBD2	CASSYSGTSVTYEQYF	TGTGCCAGCAGTTACTCCGGGACTAGCGTCACCTACGAGCAGTACTTC
few	TRBV20-1	TRBJ2-7	NA	CSALRDSLGSYEQYF	TGCAGTGCATTACGGGACTCCCTGGGGTCCTACGAGCAGTACTTC
few	TRBV7-2	TRBJ2-7	NA	CASSARTSGSYEQYF	TGTGCCAGCAGCGCCCGGACCTCGGGGTCTTACGAGCAGTACTTC
few	TRBV6-4	TRBJ1-2	NA	CASSRDQANYGYTF	TGTGCCAGCAGCCGGGACCAAGCTAACTATGGCTACACCTTC
NA	TRBV9	TRBJ2-6	TRBD1	CASSVTGARSGANVLTF	TGTGCCAGCAGCGTGACAGGGGCCCGCTCTGGGGCCAACGTCCTGACTTTC
NA	TRBV6-5	TRBJ1-5	NA	CASSPLPGNQPQHF	TGTGCCAGTAGTCCCCTCCCGGGCAATCAGCCCCAGCATTTT
few	TRBV28	TRBJ2-5	NA	CASTAERGTQYF	TGTGCCAGCACGGCAGAAAGAGGGACCCAGTACTTC
NA	TRBV24-1	TRBJ1-1	NA	CATSGQTNTEAFF	TGTGCCACCAGTGGACAAACGAACACTGAAGCTTTCTTT
NA	TRBV20-1	TRBJ2-7	TRBD2	CSARVGGRLNEQYF	TGCAGTGCTAGAGTGGGCGGGAGGCTCAACGAGCAGTACTTC